The 17 T cell receptor beta chains listed next were all sequenced from one sample in a study of blood T cell repertoires in COVID-19. The assay was immunoSEQ multiplex PCR, and TCRdb's table has in-frame clones only and misses some. Of tens of thousands of clones in the sample, around 84% were seen once. Sequenced material: peripheral blood. These TCRs come from a man aged 50-60 years with active COVID-19.

This clone showed up just a few times. This chain connects TRBV18 to TRBJ1-3; D might be TRBD1 (5 bases). V dropped 0 bases and J dropped 2 bases, with 8 bases sitting between them. Germline CDR1 KGHSH, CDR2 LQKENI. The CDR3 spans 15 residues. The CDR3 loop reads CASSPPGQTGNTIYF. CDR3 DNA sequence: TGTGCCAGCTCACCACCGGGGCAGACTGGAAACACCATATATTTT. Full variable domain (missing parts from reference TRBV18 and TRBJ1-3): NAGVMQNPRHLVRRRGQEARLRCSPMKGHSHVYWYRQLPEEGLKFMVYLQKENIIDESGMPKERFSAEFPKEGPSILRIQQVVRGDSAAYFCASSPPGQTGNTIYFGEGSWLTVV.

This clone is termed medium-sized. The chain is built from TRBV6-1 and TRBJ2-2; TRBD2 agrees at 7 bases. This CDR3 region has 16 residues. Germline CDR1 and CDR2: MNHNS and SASEGT. J lost 1 base, V lost 4 bases, and 6 bases had no gene match. Here the CDR3 reads CASSAGLLLNTGELFF. The CDR3, as DNA: TGTGCCAGCAGTGCGGGACTACTATTGAACACCGGGGAGCTGTTTTTT.

In its sample, this clone was seen once. The chain carries TRBV7-9 and TRBJ2-5; TRBD2 agrees at 15 bases. The germline V gene has CDR1 SEHNR and CDR2 FQNEAQ (reference sequence). Losses at the gene ends were 3 bases for V and 2 bases for J; bases not matched to a gene: 10. CDR3 size: 19 residues. The DNA for the CDR3 is TGTGCCAGCAGCTTCGGTCCGGGACTAGCGGGAGGCCTACAAGAGACCCAGTACTTC. It translates to CASSFGPGLAGGLQETQYF.

This chain uses TRBV5-4 with TRBJ1-1, with 8 bases identical to TRBD1. The CDR3 is 16 residues long. V lost 4 bases to trimming and J lost 2 bases; unmatched junction nucleotides: 10. The germline V gene has CDR1 SGHNT and CDR2 YYREEE (reference sequence). Written as DNA, the CDR3 is TGTGCCAGCAGCACTGGAGACAGGGGCCGAAACACTGAAGCTTTCTTT. This encodes CASSTGDRGRNTEAFF. The complete variable domain, with remaining parts taken from reference TRBV5-4 and TRBJ1-1, reads ETGVTQSPTHLIKTRGQQVTLRCSSQSGHNTVSWYQQALGQGPQFIFQYYREEENGRGNFPPRFSGLQFPNYSSELNVNALELDDSALYLCASSTGDRGRNTEAFFGQGTRLTVV.

The chain is built from TRBV2 and TRBJ2-1, with D perhaps TRBD2 (7 bases). In germline, CDR1 is SNHLY, CDR2 FYNNEI. Trimming shortened V by 8 bases and J by 5 bases, and 19 bases separated the two germline ends. CDR3 length equals 15 residues. The CDR3 bases are TGTGCCAGCTGCATGGGGCGGGGGCGAGACAATGAGCAGTTCTTC. It codes for CASCMGRGRDNEQFF.

This CDR3 is CAISDRDSNQPQHF. The CDR3 DNA follows: TGTGCCATCAGTGACAGGGATAGCAATCAGCCCCAGCATTTT. This chain joins TRBV10-3 and TRBJ1-5, with a possible D match to TRBD1 (5 bases). The V end was cut by 3 bases, the J end by 0 bases, with 6 bases between. Germline V lookup: CDR1 ENHRY, CDR2 SYGVKD. This CDR3 spans 14 amino acids.

This clone has just one count. The chain uses TRBV21-1 and TRBJ1-5; the table's D call of TRBD1 was not tested on the DNA. TRBV21-1 is shown as a pseudogene. The CDR3 sequence is 19 residues long. CDR3 in amino acids: CASSKNRDRRIPNDQPQHF. CDR3 nucleotides: TGTGCCAGCAGCAAGAACCGGGACAGAAGGATTCCCAATGATCAGCCCCAGCATTTT.

The chain recombines TRBV11-2 with TRBJ2-5; 9 bases are shared with TRBD1. V shed 6 bases and J 4 bases; nucleotides not matched to a gene: 6. Germline CDR1 SGHAT, CDR2 FQNNGV. The CDR3 is 14 amino acids. This CDR3 is CASSLQGARETQYF. The DNA for the CDR3 is TGTGCCAGCAGTTTACAGGGGGCGCGAGAGACCCAGTACTTC. The full variable domain, rest sourced from reference TRBV11-2 and TRBJ2-5, is EAGVAQSPRYKIIEKRQSVAFWCNPISGHATLYWYQQILGQGPKLLIQFQNNGVVDDSQLPKDRFSAERLKGVDSTLKIQPAKLEDSAVYLCASSLQGARETQYFGPGTRLLVL.

The V call is TRBV12-3 or TRBV12-4, the J call TRBJ2-7, with TRBD1 identical over 7 bases. The CDR3 loop spans 12 amino acids. The V and J ends lost 5 bases and 3 bases, in that order; junction bases with no gene match: 1. The CDR3 reads CASSRQGYEQYF. For the CDR3, the DNA is TGTGCCAGCAGTCGACAGGGCTACGAGCAGTACTTC.

This chain links TRBV29-1 with TRBJ1-3, with TRBD1 matching 7 bases. The V and J ends lost 7 bases and 4 bases, in that order; junction bases with no gene match: 22. Germline V gene lookup returns CDR1 SQVTM and CDR2 ANQGSEA. This CDR3 region has 18 residues. The CDR3 DNA reads as TGCAGCGCCGCAGCGGTTGGGACAGCTACTAGGCCCGGAAACACCATATATTTT. Its translation is CSAAAVGTATRPGNTIYF.

This sequence joins TRBV10-3 and TRBJ2-7; 12 nucleotides agree with TRBD2. Germline-derived CDR1 and CDR2 are ENHRY and SYGVKD. Losses at the gene ends were 4 bases for V and 3 bases for J; bases not matched to a gene: 7. The CDR3 is made up of 16 amino acids. The DNA for the CDR3 is TGTGCCATCAGTGGACTAGCGGGAGCGGGAATCTACGAGCAGTACGTC. This translates into CAISGLAGAGIYEQYV.

This chain links TRBV5-6 with TRBJ1-2, with 11 nucleotides matching TRBD1. J was trimmed by 7 bases and V by 4 bases; bases with no gene match: 9. Germline CDR1 reads SGHDT; CDR2 reads YYEEEE. This CDR3 contains 15 residues. CDR3 coding DNA: TGTGCCAGCAGCACGGACAGGGGGCGCGTAGGTGGCTACACCTTC. Its protein is CASSTDRGRVGGYTF.

The chain links TRBV28 to TRBJ1-1; 8 nucleotides agree with TRBD1. The J segment lost 4 bases and the V segment lost 6 bases, leaving 10 bases of the junction unmatched. The V gene's germline CDR1 is MDHEN and CDR2 SYDVKM. The CDR3 consists of 15 residues. This CDR3 is CASSDRGRDGTEAFF. DNA of the CDR3: TGTGCCAGCAGCGACAGGGGTCGGGATGGCACTGAAGCTTTCTTT.

The V call is TRBV11-3, the J call TRBJ1-1, with a weak D call TRBD1 (5 bases). Germline-derived CDR1 and CDR2 are SGHNT and YENEEA. The CDR3 sequence is 13 residues long. Deletions cut 4 bases from V and 5 bases from J, with 11 bases between. The CDR3, as DNA: TGTGCCAGCAGCTCCTCAGGGCTAACTGAAGCTTTCTTT. Translated, it gives CASSSSGLTEAFF.

The chain employs TRBV5-4 and TRBJ1-2, with D tentatively TRBD1 (5 bases). Germline V gives CDR1 SGHNT, CDR2 YYREEE (reference sequence). V dropped 0 bases and J dropped 4 bases, with 19 bases sitting between them. This CDR3 contains 17 residues. The CDR3 spells CASSLDLGPLGAYGYTF. CDR3 nucleotides: TGTGCCAGCAGCTTGGACCTGGGGCCCTTAGGGGCCTATGGCTACACCTTC.

The chain is built from TRBV24-1 and TRBJ2-1; 9 bases align to TRBD1. CDR3 length: 19 amino acids. The trim removed 2 bases at V and 3 bases at J, leaving 13 bases unmatched. Germline assignment: CDR1 KGHDR and CDR2 SFDVKD. In DNA form, the CDR3 reads TGTGCCACCAGTGATTCCCTCCGTAGGGACAGGGCCCTCTACAATGAGCAGTTCTTC. Its translation is CATSDSLRRDRALYNEQFF.

The chain couples TRBV20-1 to TRBJ1-1; D is unclear. From germline, CDR1 is DFQATT and CDR2 SNEGSKA (reference sequence). V was clipped by 5 bases and J by 10 bases, with 14 bases between them. The CDR3 is 11 residues long. The CDR3 reads CSALTGEGAFF. In DNA form, the CDR3 reads TGCAGTGCTCTCACCGGGGAGGGAGCTTTCTTT.